The source of this TCR beta chain is a study of T cell repertoires in cytomegalovirus infection. On the study more broadly: Newly reported HLA-C-restricted and thoroughly characterized HLA-B-restricted CMV epitopes were employed. Study-level findings and limits: In two of eight donors, the top clonotype was HLA-C-restricted CMV-specific.

J lost 8 bases, V lost 0 bases, and 7 bases had no gene match. Germline CDR1 and CDR2: MNHNY and SVGAGI (reference sequence). The CDR3 has 16 residues. TCRdb called the reads again in MiXCR, with one record for every CDR3 protein. This table holds about 480,000 distinct CDR3 sequences, more than 30% found once. This clonotype was seen only a few times. The antigen is undetermined. The clonotype comes from a human donor in good health (CMV status not recorded). Some clones in this sample may be carry-over from other donors' samples. This sample comprised cultured PBMCs, obtained from culture after CMV antigen stimulation. The V call is TRBV6-6, the J call TRBJ2-3, with 11 bases matching TRBD2. The CDR3, as DNA: TGTGCCAGCAGTTACTCGACTAGCGGGATGGCGGGTACGCAGTATTTT. Protein product: CASSYSTSGMAGTQYF.